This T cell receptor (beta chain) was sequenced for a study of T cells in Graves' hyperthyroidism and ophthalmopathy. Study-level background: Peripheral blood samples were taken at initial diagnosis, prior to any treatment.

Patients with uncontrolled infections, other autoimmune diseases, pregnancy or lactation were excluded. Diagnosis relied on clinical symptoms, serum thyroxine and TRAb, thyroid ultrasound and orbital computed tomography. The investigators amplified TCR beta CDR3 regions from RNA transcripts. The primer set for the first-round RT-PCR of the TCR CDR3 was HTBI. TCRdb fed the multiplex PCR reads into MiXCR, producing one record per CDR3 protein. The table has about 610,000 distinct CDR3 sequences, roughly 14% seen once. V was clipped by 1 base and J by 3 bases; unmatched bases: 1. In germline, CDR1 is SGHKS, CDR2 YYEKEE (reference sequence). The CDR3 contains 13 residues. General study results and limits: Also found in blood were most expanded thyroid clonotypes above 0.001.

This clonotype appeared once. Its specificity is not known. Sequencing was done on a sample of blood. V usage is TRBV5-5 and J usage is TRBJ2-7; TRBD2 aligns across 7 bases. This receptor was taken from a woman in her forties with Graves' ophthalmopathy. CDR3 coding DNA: TGTGCCAGCAGCTTGTGGACTAGCTACGAGCAGTACTTC. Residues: CASSLWTSYEQYF. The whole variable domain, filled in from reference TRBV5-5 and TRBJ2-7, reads DAGVTQSPTHLIKTRGQQVTLRCSPISGHKSVSWYQQVLGQGPQFIFQYYEKEERGRGNFPDRFSARQFPNYSSELNVNALLLGDSALYLCASSLWTSYEQYFGPGTRLTVT.